The 22 T cell receptor beta chains presented below share a single source sample, sequenced in a study of T cells after yellow fever vaccination. TCRdb independently ran MiXCR on the 5' RACE reads; one entry per CDR3 protein. This sample has hundreds of thousands of distinct CDR3 sequences, with under 15% found just once. This sample comprised CD4+ T cells sorted from PBMCs, obtained 15 days after the yellow fever booster vaccination. The receptors shown here come from a man in his late teens or twenties who received the YFV17D yellow fever vaccine.

This rearrangement joins TRBV6-5 to TRBJ1-2; D might be TRBD1 (6 bases). The V gene lost 6 bases and the J gene lost 2 bases, with 13 bases spanning the gap. Germline CDR1 MNHEY, CDR2 SVGAGI. This CDR3 comprises 14 residues. Here the CDR3 DNA reads TGTGCCAGCAGCTCCGGGACAAAAAACTATGGCTACACCTTC. It is translated as CASSSGTKNYGYTF.

The genes are TRBV12-5 and TRBJ1-6; tentatively, D is TRBD1 (5 bases). V lost 3 bases to trimming and J lost 8 bases, with 20 bases between them. The CDR3 consists of 17 residues. From germline, CDR1 is LGHNT and CDR2 FRNRAP. The CDR3 loop is CASGLSVGGGGYSPLHF. CDR3 in DNA: TGTGCTAGTGGTTTAAGTGTCGGGGGTGGAGGGTATTCACCCCTCCACTTT. Together with reference TRBV12-5 and TRBJ1-6, the CDR3 gives the full variable domain: DARVTQTPRHKVTEMGQEVTMRCQPILGHNTVFWYRQTMMQGLELLAYFRNRAPLDDSGMPKDRFSAEMPDATLATLKIQPSEPRDSAVYFCASGLSVGGGGYSPLHFGNGTRLTVT.

V and J are TRBV28 and TRBJ2-3, with TRBD1 identical over 7 bases. The CDR3 runs 16 residues. V was pared by 4 bases and J by 0 bases, with 7 bases of the junction left unmatched. Germline V gene lookup returns CDR1 MDHEN and CDR2 SYDVKM. The DNA of the CDR3 is TGTGCCAGCAGTTCCCCACAGGGGCTAAGCACAGATACGCAGTATTTT. Protein: CASSSPQGLSTDTQYF.

This clonotype has just a few counts. The chain carries TRBV9 and TRBJ2-3, with 7 bases aligning to TRBD2. There are 13 residues in the CDR3. Germline-derived CDR1 and CDR2 are SGDLS and YYNGEE. Trimming at V came to 0 bases and at J to 8 bases, leaving 3 bases not matched to a gene. The CDR3 nucleotides read TGTGCCAGCAGCGTAGCAGGGAGGGTTACGCAGTATTTT. Encoded protein: CASSVAGRVTQYF.

The J gene is TRBJ1-4, the V gene TRBV28; no firm D call. The V gene lost 4 bases and the J gene lost 8 bases, with 14 bases spanning the gap. Germline CDR1 is MDHEN and CDR2 is SYDVKM. CDR3 length: 14 amino acids. The chain's CDR3 is CASSSSQGPEKLFF. The CDR3 DNA is TGTGCCAGCAGTTCGTCCCAAGGCCCCGAAAAACTGTTTTTT.

Many counts were recorded for this clonotype. The chain combines TRBV5-1 with TRBJ1-4; D is ambiguous. The CDR3 extends over 14 amino acids. Trimming shortened V by 0 bases and J by 6 bases, and 9 bases separated the two germline ends. The germline gives CDR1 SGHRS, CDR2 YFSETQ. CDR3 nucleotide sequence: TGCGCCAGCAGCTTGGTAGGACCTCATGAAAAACTGTTTTTT. Translated, it gives CASSLVGPHEKLFF.

This clonotype was recorded many times. The chain is built from TRBV4-1 and TRBJ2-7; TRBD2 might be the D (5 bases). V shed 2 bases and J shed 6 bases, with 14 bases lying between them. Per the germline V gene, CDR1 is MGHRA and CDR2 is YSYEKL. This CDR3 spans 14 amino acids. CDR3 DNA: TGCGCCAGCAGCCAACCGAACCGGGAAGCCGAGCAGTACGTC. This sequence encodes CASSQPNREAEQYV.

This chain uses TRBV20-1 with TRBJ2-3; possibly TRBD1 or TRBD2 for D (6 bases each). V was shortened by 3 bases and J by 4 bases, with 14 bases between the two germline ends. The CDR3 runs to 14 residues. Germline V gene lookup returns CDR1 DFQATT and CDR2 SNEGSKA (reference sequence). CDR3 sequence (DNA): TGCAGTGCTAGGACAGGCACGGGAGCAGATACGCAGTATTTT. Translated: CSARTGTGADTQYF.

The V gene is TRBV5-5, the J gene TRBJ1-5; D gene uncertain. The CDR3 sequence is 15 residues long. V was shortened by 0 bases and J by 6 bases, with 13 bases between the two germline ends. Germline CDR1 SGHKS, CDR2 YYEKEE (reference sequence). The CDR3 sequence: CASSLGYQFGQPQHF. The CDR3 DNA sequence: TGTGCCAGCAGCTTGGGCTATCAGTTCGGTCAGCCCCAGCATTTT.

This clonotype was recorded a few times. The chain uses TRBV19 and TRBJ2-3, with D perhaps TRBD2 (6 bases). The CDR3 loop spans 13 amino acids. Between the trimmed V and J ends, which lost 5 bases and 2 bases, there was a span of 8 bases. Germline V CDR1 and CDR2: LNHDA, SQIVND (reference sequence). DNA for the CDR3: TGTGCCAGTAGTGGCGGGATCACAGATACGCAGTATTTT. Translation: CASSGGITDTQYF. The full variable domain, completed using reference TRBV19 and TRBJ2-3, is DGGITQSPKYLFRKEGQNVTLSCEQNLNHDAMYWYRQDPGQGLRLIYYSQIVNDFQKGDIAEGYSVSREKKESFPLTVTSAQKNPTAFYLCASSGGITDTQYFGPGTRLTVL.

This clonotype came up a few times. V is TRBV5-1 and J is TRBJ2-2; D might be TRBD2 (5 bases). CDR1 SGHRS and CDR2 YFSETQ come from the germline V gene. CDR3 length: 13 residues. The V and J ends lost 7 bases and 1 base respectively, with 8 bases between them. For the CDR3, the DNA is TGCGCCAGCGGTGCGGGGAACACCGGGGAGCTGTTTTTT. Amino acid sequence: CASGAGNTGELFF.

At least ten counts were recorded for this clonotype. The chain couples TRBV20-1 to TRBJ2-2; the D gene could be TRBD1 or TRBD2 (7 bases each). Germline-derived CDR1 and CDR2 are DFQATT and SNEGSKA (reference sequence). This CDR3 has 18 residues. Trimming pared 6 bases from V and 2 bases from J, leaving 25 bases between. The CDR3 is CSAPVAGGGLYNTGELFF. CDR3 coding DNA: TGCAGTGCCCCCGTCGCAGGGGGGGGCCTGTATAACACCGGGGAGCTGTTTTTT.

This clonotype showed up just a few times. V usage is TRBV4-3 and J usage is TRBJ1-1; D uncertain. Germline CDR1 LGHNA, CDR2 YSLEER. The CDR3 has 14 amino acids. Trimming took off 1 base at V and 7 bases at J, with 13 bases between the two ends. CDR3 in amino acids: CASSQGGWWDEAFF. CDR3 nucleotides: TGCGCCAGCAGCCAAGGGGGATGGTGGGATGAAGCTTTCTTT.

The sample holds a few counts of this clonotype. The chain combines TRBV4-1 with TRBJ2-2; TRBD1 agrees at 8 bases. V was clipped by 4 bases and J by 9 bases; unmatched bases: 10. There are 15 residues in the CDR3. Germline lookup yields CDR1 MGHRA and CDR2 YSYEKL. The CDR3 is CASSPGQGPPRELFF. DNA of the CDR3: TGCGCCAGCAGCCCAGGACAGGGCCCACCGAGGGAGCTGTTTTTT.

J is TRBJ1-5 and V is TRBV30; a weak D match, TRBD1 (6 bases). The CDR3 is made up of 13 amino acids. Trimming took 0 bases from V and 5 from J, leaving 8 bases between them. Germline CDR1 GTSNPN, CDR2 SVGIG (reference sequence). In DNA form, the CDR3 reads TGTGCCTGGAGTGTCCAGGGGTATCAGCCCCAGCATTTT. Its protein product is CAWSVQGYQPQHF. The entire variable domain, with the rest obtained from reference TRBV30 and TRBJ1-5, is as follows: SQTIHQWPATLVQPVGSPLSLECTVEGTSNPNLYWYRQAAGRGLQLLFYSVGIGQISSEVPQNLSASRPQDRQFILSSKKLLLSDSGFYLCAWSVQGYQPQHFGDGTRLSIL.

This clonotype was detected only a few times. The V call is TRBV11-2, the J call TRBJ2-5, with 9 bases aligning to TRBD2. J gave up 2 bases and V 6 bases, and 7 bases lay outside the gene matches. There are 15 residues in the CDR3. The germline CDR1 and CDR2 sequences are SGHAT and FQNNGV. Here the CDR3 reads CASRLLAGAQETQYF. DNA for the CDR3: TGTGCCAGCAGACTCTTAGCGGGGGCTCAAGAGACCCAGTACTTC. Complete variable domain (other parts from reference TRBV11-2 and TRBJ2-5): EAGVAQSPRYKIIEKRQSVAFWCNPISGHATLYWYQQILGQGPKLLIQFQNNGVVDDSQLPKDRFSAERLKGVDSTLKIQPAKLEDSAVYLCASRLLAGAQETQYFGPGTRLLVL.

The rearrangement joins TRBV6-5 to TRBJ2-3; D may be TRBD1 or TRBD2 (5 bases each). Trimming removed 6 bases from V and 1 base from J, with 11 bases in between. Germline V gene lookup returns CDR1 MNHEY and CDR2 SVGAGI. This CDR3 region has 14 residues. CDR3 nucleotide sequence: TGTGCCAGCAGGCGCCGGGACGGCACAGATACGCAGTATTTT. Translating it yields CASRRRDGTDTQYF.

The rearrangement uses TRBV20-1 and TRBJ1-2; the D gene is possibly TRBD1 (5 bases). Trimming took off 3 bases at V and 6 bases at J, with 11 bases between the two ends. The V gene's germline CDR1 is DFQATT and CDR2 SNEGSKA (reference sequence). The CDR3 is 12 residues long. The CDR3 spells CSASRGADGYTF. DNA for the CDR3: TGCAGTGCTAGTAGGGGAGCTGATGGCTACACCTTC.

The chain joins TRBV4-3 to TRBJ1-5, with 9 bases aligning to TRBD1. V lost 4 bases, J lost 3 bases, and 10 bases stayed unmatched. This CDR3 spans 17 amino acids. CDR1 is LGHNA and CDR2 is YSLEER in the germline V gene. CDR3 sequence: CASSLGPGQGNNQPQHF. The CDR3 DNA reads as TGCGCCAGCAGCCTGGGTCCGGGACAGGGCAACAATCAGCCCCAGCATTTT.

The rearrangement links TRBV29-1 to TRBJ2-3; a possible D gene is TRBD2 (5 bases). Germline V gives CDR1 SQVTM, CDR2 ANQGSEA. The V gene lost 7 bases and the J gene lost 3 bases, with 11 bases spanning the gap. This CDR3 comprises 12 residues. DNA of the CDR3: TGCAGCGCTAGCACGGGGACAGATACGCAGTATTTT. Translating gives CSASTGTDTQYF.

The chain recombines TRBV7-9 with TRBJ1-1, with D unclear. V lost 7 bases to trimming and J lost 10 bases, with 13 bases between them. CDR1 SEHNR and CDR2 FQNEAQ come from the germline V gene (reference sequence). CDR3 length: 11 residues. The CDR3 loop reads CASTPVPIAFF. The CDR3 DNA reads TGTGCCAGCACACCCGTACCCATAGCTTTCTTT.

Here the CDR3 reads CASRGDGNQPQHF. The CDR3 DNA reads TGTGCCAGCAGAGGGGATGGCAATCAGCCCCAGCATTTT. The chain is built from TRBV12-3 or TRBV12-4 and TRBJ1-5; tentatively, D is TRBD1 (5 bases). The CDR3 is 13 residues long. V dropped 6 bases and J dropped 2 bases, with 8 bases sitting between them.